The present entry profiles one T cell receptor (beta chain) with its context. This sample was included in a study of T cell changes during pregnancy in multiple sclerosis. Clones were read by immunoSEQ multiplex PCR, and TCRdb kept only the in-frame ones, dropping some. The profile shows almost 50,000 clones, 80% to 95% of them singletons. This material consisted of peripheral blood, taken after pregnancy. The TCR sequence derives from a female donor with multiple sclerosis, enrolled in a pregnancy study.

The CDR3 sequence: CASSERAEGSYEQYF. The CDR3 coding sequence is TGTGCCAGCAGTGAGAGGGCCGAGGGATCCTACGAGCAGTACTTC. This chain uses TRBV6-4 with TRBJ2-7, with D possibly TRBD2 on 5 matching bases. Germline-derived CDR1 and CDR2 are MRHNA and SNTAGT. V dropped 3 bases and J dropped 1 base, with 13 bases sitting between them. CDR3 size: 15 residues.